The 20 T cell receptor beta chains below come from one sample, sequenced in a study of blood T cell repertoires in COVID-19. Repertoires were generated with immunoSEQ multiplex PCR, while TCRdb's copy carries only in-frame clones and drops some. The data contain over 25,000 clones, about nine tenths of them singletons. Material for sequencing was peripheral blood. These receptors were obtained from a man in his 70s with active or convalescent COVID-19.

The V and J genes are TRBV6-6 and TRBJ2-1; D is ambiguous. This CDR3 contains 14 residues. Germline V gene sequence: CDR1 MNHNY, CDR2 SVGAGI (reference sequence). The V end was cut by 7 bases, the J end by 1 base, with 11 bases between. As DNA, the CDR3 is TGTGCCAGCACCCACGGGTCTTCCTACAATGAGCAGTTCTTC. Its protein product is CASTHGSSYNEQFF.

The chain uses TRBV6-6 and TRBJ2-1; weak D call: TRBD1 (6 bases). In germline, CDR1 is MNHNY, CDR2 SVGAGI (reference sequence). Trimming shortened V by 0 bases and J by 7 bases, and 7 bases separated the two germline ends. The CDR3 is made up of 13 amino acids. DNA of the CDR3: TGTGCCAGCAGTTACTCCCAGGGGAATGAGCAGTTCTTC. Translated, it gives CASSYSQGNEQFF.

This chain connects TRBV5-4 to TRBJ2-7, with 10 positions matching TRBD1. Germline V CDR1 and CDR2: SGHNT, YYREEE (reference sequence). With V trimmed by 4 bases and J by 2 bases, 6 bases remained unmatched. The CDR3 extends over 15 amino acids. In nucleotides, the CDR3 is TGTGCCAGCAGCCTTTCCGGGACAGGGGCCTACGAGCAGTACTTC. Translated, it gives CASSLSGTGAYEQYF.

The chain has TRBV7-9 and TRBJ2-2, with D possibly being TRBD2 (6 bases). The V gene's germline CDR1 is SEHNR and CDR2 FQNEAQ (reference sequence). The CDR3 has 19 residues. V was cut by 5 bases and J by 0 bases, with 22 bases left in between. The CDR3 protein is CASSDPIAVPRPNTGELFF. The CDR3 bases are TGTGCCAGCAGCGACCCTATAGCGGTCCCGAGACCGAACACCGGGGAGCTGTTTTTT. The variable domain in full, with the rest retrieved from reference TRBV7-9 and TRBJ2-2, is DTGVSQNPRHKITKRGQNVTFRCDPISEHNRLYWYRQTLGQGPEFLTYFQNEAQLEKSRLLSDRFSAERPKGSFSTLEIQRTEQGDSAMYLCASSDPIAVPRPNTGELFFGEGSRLTVL.

This chain links TRBV4-3 with TRBJ1-2; D may be TRBD1 (5 bases). The CDR3 sequence is 17 residues long. V lost 1 base to trimming and J lost 0 bases, with 15 bases between them. CDR1 is LGHNA and CDR2 is YSLEER in the germline V gene. DNA of the CDR3: TGCGCCAGCAGCCAAGTCCCGGTGGGGCAGTCTAACTATGGCTACACCTTC. Amino acid sequence: CASSQVPVGQSNYGYTF.

CDR3 sequence reads: CASSSRRGLDFHEQFF. CDR3 in DNA: TGTGCCAGCAGCTCCCGGCGGGGACTAGATTTCCATGAGCAGTTCTTC. The chain recombines TRBV7-9 with TRBJ2-1, with TRBD2 matching 8 bases. Germline V gene lookup returns CDR1 SEHNR and CDR2 FQNEAQ (reference sequence). The CDR3 runs 16 residues. V lost 4 bases to trimming and J lost 8 bases; unmatched junction nucleotides: 13.

V and J are TRBV6-5 and TRBJ1-1; 9 bases line up with TRBD1. Looked up from germline, CDR1 is MNHEY and CDR2 is SVGAGI. CDR3 length: 16 amino acids. With 0 bases clipped from V and 6 bases from J, the junction kept 8 bases outside the gene matches. This CDR3 reads CASSYSGTGTYSEAFF. CDR3 sequence (DNA): TGTGCCAGCAGTTACTCCGGGACAGGGACTTACTCTGAAGCTTTCTTT.

J is TRBJ1-5 and V is TRBV21-1; the table's D gene call, TRBD1, was not cross checked with the DNA. TRBV21-1 is deemed a pseudogene. The CDR3 runs to 14 residues. The CDR3 reads CASSTWDRGRPQHF. In DNA form, the CDR3 reads TGTGCCAGCAGCACATGGGACAGGGGTCGCCCCCAGCATTTT.

The rearrangement uses TRBV3-1 (or the pseudogene TRBV3-2) and TRBJ1-5; D remains ambiguous. This CDR3 is built from 13 residues. CDR1 is LGHDT, CDR2 YNNKEL, per germline (reference sequence). V lost 2 bases and J 7 bases, leaving 9 bases between the germline ends. CDR3 region: CASSQSAGQPQHF. The DNA of the CDR3 is TGTGCCAGCAGCCAAAGTGCCGGGCAGCCCCAGCATTTT.

The chain recombines TRBV6-5 with TRBJ1-1, with 8 bases fitting TRBD1. From germline, CDR1 is MNHEY and CDR2 SVGAGI. This CDR3 is 14 amino acids long. The ends lost 2 bases at V and 3 bases at J; junction bases unmatched: 2. The CDR3 bases are TGTGCCAGCAGTTACGCGGACAGGGACACTGAAGCTTTCTTT. Protein sequence: CASSYADRDTEAFF.

Only one count was recorded for this clone. Sequence at one end of the junction differs from germline and may be a read error. The rearrangement joins TRBV2 to TRBJ2-1; TRBD1 might be the D (6 bases). Germline-derived CDR1 and CDR2 are SNHLY and FYNNEI. The CDR3 covers 11 residues. Here the CDR3 DNA reads TGTGCCAGCATTAGATGGGACACTCTCCTCTTC. Translated, it gives CASIRWDTLLF.

The genes are TRBV24-1 and TRBJ1-2; D gene uncertain. The CDR3 is made up of 14 amino acids. Trimming took 4 bases from V and 2 from J, leaving 10 bases between them. Germline CDR1 and CDR2: KGHDR and SFDVKD. The DNA of the CDR3 is TGTGCCACCAGTGACCCTGCCGGGAACTATGGCTACACCTTC. As protein: CATSDPAGNYGYTF.

V is TRBV2 and J is TRBJ2-7; TRBD1 matches 9 bases. The CDR3 has 14 amino acids. V was pared by 2 bases and J by 6 bases, with 5 bases of the junction left unmatched. Germline CDR1 reads SNHLY; CDR2 reads FYNNEI. CDR3 nucleotides: TGTGCCAGCAGTGAAAGGGACAGGGAAAGCGAGCAGTACTTC. Its protein product is CASSERDRESEQYF. Together with reference TRBV2 and TRBJ2-7, the CDR3 gives the full variable domain: EPEVTQTPSHQVTQMGQEVILRCVPISNHLYFYWYRQILGQKVEFLVSFYNNEISEKSEIFDDQFSVERPDGSNFTLKIRSTKLEDSAMYFCASSERDRESEQYFGPGTRLTVT.

This clone was seen a handful of times. The rearrangement joins TRBV9 to TRBJ2-1, with a weak D call TRBD1 (5 bases). Trimming took 4 bases from V and 2 from J, leaving 16 bases between them. The germline CDR1 and CDR2 sequences are SGDLS and YYNGEE. The CDR3 runs to 16 residues. CDR3 in DNA: TGTGCCAGCAGCCCGTCCCCCAGGGTCACCTACAATGAGCAGTTCTTC. Its translation: CASSPSPRVTYNEQFF.

This chain uses TRBV19 with TRBJ1-5; D is unresolved. From germline, CDR1 is LNHDA and CDR2 SQIVND (reference sequence). The CDR3 has 11 residues. The V end was cut by 6 bases, the J end by 11 bases, with 11 bases between. In DNA, the CDR3 is TGTGCCAGTAGGGCGGGGTCGTCCCAGCATTTT. Protein sequence: CASRAGSSQHF.

The rearrangement links TRBV19 to TRBJ1-2, with a tentative D call TRBD1 (6 bases). V gave up 4 bases and J gave up 6 bases, with 9 bases separating them. This CDR3 is 12 amino acids long. Germline lookup yields CDR1 LNHDA and CDR2 SQIVND (reference sequence). CDR3 nucleotides: TGTGCCAGTAGTAACACAGGGAATGGCTACACCTTC. Amino acids: CASSNTGNGYTF.

The chain carries TRBV4-1 and TRBJ2-3; a possible D gene is TRBD2 (7 bases). V lost 2 bases, J lost 6 bases, and 18 bases lay in between. CDR3 size: 16 residues. Germline values: CDR1 MGHRA, CDR2 YSYEKL. Written as DNA, the CDR3 is TGCGCCAGCAGCCAAAGGGGGAGCGGGATCTTGGATACGCAGTATTTT. Translation: CASSQRGSGILDTQYF.

There are a few counts of this clone. The chain has TRBV7-9 and TRBJ1-6, with D possibly TRBD1 on 6 matching bases. CDR1 and CDR2 from the germline V gene are SEHNR and FQNEAQ (reference sequence). This CDR3 region has 18 residues. With 5 bases removed from V and 2 bases from J, the gap between germline ends came to 19 bases. The DNA of the CDR3 is TGTGCCAGCAGCGCCCCTCCGGGACAATCTACCTATAATTCACCCCTCCACTTT. It is translated as CASSAPPGQSTYNSPLHF.

This clone was observed a handful of times. The V gene is TRBV6-1, the J gene TRBJ1-1, with D tentatively TRBD1 (6 bases). Deletions cut 1 base from V and 8 bases from J, with 11 bases between. The germline V gene encodes CDR1 MNHNS and CDR2 SASEGT. This CDR3 comprises 13 residues. The CDR3 loop reads CASSEGQGLEAFF. DNA for the CDR3: TGTGCCAGCAGTGAAGGGCAGGGGTTGGAAGCTTTCTTT.

The CDR3: CSAVGDEAFF. In DNA, the CDR3 is TGCAGTGCCGTGGGAGATGAAGCTTTCTTT. The V and J genes are TRBV20-1 and TRBJ1-1; D not resolved. The CDR3 loop spans 10 amino acids. V shed 6 bases and J shed 7 bases, with 9 bases lying between them. CDR1 is DFQATT and CDR2 is SNEGSKA in the germline V gene (reference sequence).